What follows are 23 T cell receptor beta chains derived from one specimen sequenced in a study of T cell changes during pregnancy in multiple sclerosis (dated by TCRdb to the late 2010s). The library came from the immunoSEQ multiplex PCR assay. The table was pulled from immuneACCESS by TCRdb, which kept in-frame rearrangements only. Such tables lose some clones; where checked, under half of the loss comes from unresolved V genes, and the rest has no known cause. The sample has 65,000 to 85,000 clones on record, around 92% of them singletons. Clones ranked in the top ten supply roughly 1.5% of the sample. The sequenced sample was peripheral blood, obtained after pregnancy. The source of these receptors is a female donor with multiple sclerosis, enrolled in a pregnancy study.

J is TRBJ2-1 and V is TRBV30, with D possibly being TRBD2 (6 bases). The V gene lost 2 bases and the J gene lost 6 bases, with 14 bases spanning the gap. CDR1 and CDR2 from the germline V gene are GTSNPN and SVGIG (reference sequence). This CDR3 spans 14 amino acids. CDR3 protein: CAWSSIADSNEQFF. As DNA, the CDR3 is TGTGCCTGGAGTTCGATAGCGGATTCCAATGAGCAGTTCTTC.

The chain carries TRBV27 and TRBJ2-5, with D possibly being TRBD1 (5 bases). Trimming stripped 0 bases from V and 3 bases from J, with 14 bases between. The CDR3 loop spans 16 amino acids. The germline V gene has CDR1 MNHEY and CDR2 SMNVEV (reference sequence). The CDR3 nucleotides are TGTGCCAGCAGTTTATCAGGGGCGTACTTGGAAGAGACCCAGTACTTC. This encodes CASSLSGAYLEETQYF.

The chain joins TRBV5-1 to TRBJ2-7, with TRBD2 matching over 8 bases. Germline loops: CDR1 SGHRS, CDR2 YFSETQ. The CDR3 length is 15 residues. V lost 3 bases and J lost 4; bases outside the gene matches: 9. CDR3 sequence reads: CASSWASGYLYEQYF. The CDR3 nucleotides are TGCGCCAGCAGCTGGGCTAGCGGGTATCTTTACGAGCAGTACTTC.

CDR3 loop: CASSSGDRGETQYF. In DNA form, the CDR3 reads TGCGCCAGCAGCTCCGGCGATCGAGGGGAGACCCAGTACTTC. The genes are TRBV5-1 and TRBJ2-5; perhaps TRBD2 as D (5 bases). V was trimmed by 3 bases and J by 5 bases, leaving 14 bases between them. CDR1 and CDR2 (germline): SGHRS, YFSETQ. CDR3 length: 14 amino acids. The full variable domain, its missing parts supplied by reference TRBV5-1 and TRBJ2-5, is KAGVTQTPRYLIKTRGQQVTLSCSPISGHRSVSWYQQTPGQGLQFLFEYFSETQRNKGNFPGRFSGRQFSNSRSEMNVSTLELGDSALYLCASSSGDRGETQYFGPGTRLLVL.

CDR3 residues: CASSSPGHDTEAFF. The CDR3 nucleotides are TGTGCCAGCAGTTCTCCGGGACACGACACTGAAGCTTTCTTT. The chain is built from TRBV28 and TRBJ1-1; TRBD1 is a possible D gene (6 bases). V dropped 4 bases and J dropped 3 bases, with 12 bases sitting between them. Germline V gene sequence: CDR1 MDHEN, CDR2 SYDVKM. This CDR3 spans 14 amino acids.

CDR3 residues: CAIMEREHEQFF. CDR3 nucleotides: TGTGCCATCATGGAGCGGGAGCATGAGCAGTTCTTC. The chain uses TRBV10-3 and TRBJ2-1, with 8 bases lining up with TRBD2. Germline assignment: CDR1 ENHRY and CDR2 SYGVKD. With 7 bases clipped from V and 8 bases from J, the junction kept 4 bases outside the gene matches. The CDR3 sequence is 12 residues long.

The chain joins TRBV30 to TRBJ2-5, with a weak D call TRBD2 (6 bases). Germline lookup yields CDR1 GTSNPN and CDR2 SVGIG (reference sequence). V was trimmed by 1 base and J by 1 base, leaving 13 bases between them. There are 15 residues in the CDR3. The CDR3 loop reads CAWSDTPGVQETQYF. The CDR3 DNA follows: TGTGCCTGGAGTGATACCCCGGGGGTCCAAGAGACCCAGTACTTC.

V gene TRBV28 combines with J gene TRBJ2-5; possibly TRBD2 for D (5 bases). V lost 6 bases, J lost 5 bases, and 10 bases lay in between. CDR3 length: 12 residues. Germline V gives CDR1 MDHEN, CDR2 SYDVKM. CDR3: CASSRRRETQYF. CDR3 coding DNA: TGTGCCAGCAGCCGGCGGAGGGAGACCCAGTACTTC.

The V gene is TRBV11-3, the J gene TRBJ2-1, with 10 bases that match TRBD2. The J segment lost 9 bases and the V segment lost 6 bases, leaving 11 bases of the junction unmatched. The CDR3 is 15 residues long. Germline V lookup: CDR1 SGHNT, CDR2 YENEEA. The CDR3 sequence: CASSLIAGGMGEQFF. Written as DNA, the CDR3 is TGTGCCAGCAGTTTAATAGCGGGGGGCATGGGTGAGCAGTTCTTC. Looking up the rest from reference TRBV11-3 and TRBJ2-1 gives the full variable domain: EAGVVQSPRYKIIEKKQPVAFWCNPISGHNTLYWYLQNLGQGPELLIRYENEEAVDDSQLPKDRFSAERLKGVDSTLKIQPAELGDSAVYLCASSLIAGGMGEQFFGPGTRLTVL.

The chain couples TRBV29-1 to TRBJ2-7; 10 nucleotides align to TRBD2. There are 14 residues in the CDR3. Germline V gene data show CDR1 as SQVTM and CDR2 as ANQGSEA. The J segment lost 3 bases and the V segment lost 3 bases, leaving 5 bases of the junction unmatched. In DNA form, the CDR3 reads TGCAGCGTTGAGGTAGCGGGAGGAGTCTACGAGCAGTACTTC. Translating it yields CSVEVAGGVYEQYF.

The chain combines TRBV7-9 with TRBJ1-4, with 8 bases aligning to TRBD1. The germline V gene encodes CDR1 SEHNR and CDR2 FQNEAQ (reference sequence). After removal of 5 bases from V and 5 bases from J, the junction contained 4 bases not matched to a gene. The CDR3 covers 14 residues. CDR3 nucleotides: TGTGCCAGCAGCCTAGGGACAGGAAATGAAAAACTGTTTTTT. Protein: CASSLGTGNEKLFF.

The chain is built from TRBV6-5 and TRBJ2-2; TRBD1 aligns across 8 bases. The CDR3 spans 15 residues. The germline V gene encodes CDR1 MNHEY and CDR2 SVGAGI. V shed 7 bases and J 3 bases; nucleotides not matched to a gene: 7. This CDR3 reads CASTLDRAYTGELFF. CDR3 bases: TGTGCCAGCACCCTGGACAGGGCTTACACCGGGGAGCTGTTTTTT.

This sequence joins TRBV5-1 and TRBJ2-1, with 15 positions matching TRBD2. The CDR3 consists of 16 residues. The V segment lost 3 bases and the J segment 6 bases; nucleotides outside the gene matches: 4. Germline V gene lookup returns CDR1 SGHRS and CDR2 YFSETQ. CDR3 in amino acids: CASSYGTSGRFNEQFF. DNA of the CDR3: TGCGCCAGCAGCTACGGGACTAGCGGGAGGTTCAATGAGCAGTTCTTC.

CDR3 in DNA: TGTGCCTGGAGTAGTGAGGGAGGCACTGAAGCTTTCTTT. Encoded protein: CAWSSEGGTEAFF. The V call is TRBV30, the J call TRBJ1-1; D uncertain. V shed 2 bases and J shed 4 bases, with 11 bases lying between them. CDR1 and CDR2 from the germline V gene are GTSNPN and SVGIG (reference sequence). This CDR3 is 13 amino acids long.

The chain is built from TRBV4-1 and TRBJ2-7; 12 bases agree with TRBD1. The V segment lost 0 bases and the J segment 0 bases; nucleotides outside the gene matches: 9. The CDR3 covers 19 residues. Germline lookup yields CDR1 MGHRA and CDR2 YSYEKL. The CDR3 region has the DNA TGCGCCAGCAGCCAAGATATTGGGACAGGGGGCTCCAACTCCTACGAGCAGTACTTC. As protein: CASSQDIGTGGSNSYEQYF.

This clone occurred once. The rearrangement uses TRBV9 and TRBJ2-5, with a tentative D call TRBD2 (5 bases). The CDR3 has 16 residues. The germline V gene has CDR1 SGDLS and CDR2 YYNGEE. V was trimmed by 0 bases and J by 2 bases, leaving 14 bases between them. CDR3 DNA sequence: TGTGCCAGCAGCGTAGCTACGAGGGCAGGACAAGAGACCCAGTACTTC. Its protein product is CASSVATRAGQETQYF.

This rearrangement joins TRBV4-1 to TRBJ1-2, with 8 bases that match TRBD1. This CDR3 region has 18 residues. Trimming took 0 bases from V and 0 from J; bases not matched to a gene: 9. CDR1 and CDR2 (germline): MGHRA, YSYEKL. CDR3 sequence: CASSQETPGGSTNYGYTF. Here the CDR3 DNA reads TGCGCCAGCAGCCAAGAAACCCCAGGGGGCTCGACTAACTATGGCTACACCTTC.

The CDR3 DNA reads as TGTGCCAGCAGCGTAGGGAGAGGGTCGACTGGGGCCGGGGAGCTGTTTTTT. Residues: CASSVGRGSTGAGELFF. This chain links TRBV9 with TRBJ2-2, with D maybe TRBD2 (5 bases). Germline loops: CDR1 SGDLS, CDR2 YYNGEE. Trimming cost V 0 bases and J 6 bases, with 18 bases left between them. The CDR3 spans 17 residues.

V and J are TRBV21-1 and TRBJ2-7; TRBD2, the D gene given by the table, was not confirmed from the DNA. TRBV21-1 constitutes a pseudogene. This CDR3 has 14 amino acids. The CDR3 bases are TGTGCCAGCAGCTCCCAGAGGGCAGGCAACGAGCAGTACTTC. Translation: CASSSQRAGNEQYF.

The CDR3 nucleotides read TGTGCCAGCAGCCCCTTAACCCCGGGACAGGGAGAAAACTATGGCTACACCTTC. Encoded protein: CASSPLTPGQGENYGYTF. The chain links TRBV5-6 to TRBJ1-2, with 9 bases identical to TRBD1. The CDR3 totals 18 residues. Trimming removed 4 bases from V and 2 bases from J; junction bases left unmatched: 15. Germline lookup yields CDR1 SGHDT and CDR2 YYEEEE. The variable domain in full, completed from reference TRBV5-6 and TRBJ1-2, reads DAGVTQSPTHLIKTRGQQVTLRCSPKSGHDTVSWYQQALGQGPQFIFQYYEEEERQRGNFPDRFSGHQFPNYSSELNVNALLLGDSALYLCASSPLTPGQGENYGYTFGSGTRLTVV.

The chain has TRBV27 and TRBJ1-2; 10 positions agree with TRBD1. The CDR3 sequence is 15 residues long. CDR1 MNHEY and CDR2 SMNVEV come from the germline V gene (reference sequence). Germline trimming cut 4 bases from V and 4 bases from J; bases unmatched to any gene: 6. The CDR3 loop is CASSSPGQGFYGYTF. The CDR3 DNA sequence: TGTGCCAGCAGTTCACCGGGACAGGGGTTCTATGGCTACACCTTC.

In nucleotides, the CDR3 is TGTGCCAGCAGCTTAGGAGGAGGGGGCGCGTTCGGTAATGAAAAACTGTTTTTT. Protein: CASSLGGGGAFGNEKLFF. The chain links TRBV7-9 to TRBJ1-4; 7 bases are a match to TRBD1. V lost 1 base to trimming and J lost 4 bases; unmatched junction nucleotides: 12. There are 18 residues in the CDR3. Per the germline V gene, CDR1 is SEHNR and CDR2 is FQNEAQ (reference sequence).

V and J are TRBV7-3 and TRBJ2-1, with TRBD1 matching 9 bases. CDR1 and CDR2 (germline): SGHTA, FQGTGA. The V and J ends lost 4 bases and 5 bases, in that order; junction bases with no gene match: 3. This CDR3 has 14 amino acids. The CDR3 region has the DNA TGTGCCAGCAGCTACAGGGGGCCGAACAATGAGCAGTTCTTC. It codes for CASSYRGPNNEQFF.